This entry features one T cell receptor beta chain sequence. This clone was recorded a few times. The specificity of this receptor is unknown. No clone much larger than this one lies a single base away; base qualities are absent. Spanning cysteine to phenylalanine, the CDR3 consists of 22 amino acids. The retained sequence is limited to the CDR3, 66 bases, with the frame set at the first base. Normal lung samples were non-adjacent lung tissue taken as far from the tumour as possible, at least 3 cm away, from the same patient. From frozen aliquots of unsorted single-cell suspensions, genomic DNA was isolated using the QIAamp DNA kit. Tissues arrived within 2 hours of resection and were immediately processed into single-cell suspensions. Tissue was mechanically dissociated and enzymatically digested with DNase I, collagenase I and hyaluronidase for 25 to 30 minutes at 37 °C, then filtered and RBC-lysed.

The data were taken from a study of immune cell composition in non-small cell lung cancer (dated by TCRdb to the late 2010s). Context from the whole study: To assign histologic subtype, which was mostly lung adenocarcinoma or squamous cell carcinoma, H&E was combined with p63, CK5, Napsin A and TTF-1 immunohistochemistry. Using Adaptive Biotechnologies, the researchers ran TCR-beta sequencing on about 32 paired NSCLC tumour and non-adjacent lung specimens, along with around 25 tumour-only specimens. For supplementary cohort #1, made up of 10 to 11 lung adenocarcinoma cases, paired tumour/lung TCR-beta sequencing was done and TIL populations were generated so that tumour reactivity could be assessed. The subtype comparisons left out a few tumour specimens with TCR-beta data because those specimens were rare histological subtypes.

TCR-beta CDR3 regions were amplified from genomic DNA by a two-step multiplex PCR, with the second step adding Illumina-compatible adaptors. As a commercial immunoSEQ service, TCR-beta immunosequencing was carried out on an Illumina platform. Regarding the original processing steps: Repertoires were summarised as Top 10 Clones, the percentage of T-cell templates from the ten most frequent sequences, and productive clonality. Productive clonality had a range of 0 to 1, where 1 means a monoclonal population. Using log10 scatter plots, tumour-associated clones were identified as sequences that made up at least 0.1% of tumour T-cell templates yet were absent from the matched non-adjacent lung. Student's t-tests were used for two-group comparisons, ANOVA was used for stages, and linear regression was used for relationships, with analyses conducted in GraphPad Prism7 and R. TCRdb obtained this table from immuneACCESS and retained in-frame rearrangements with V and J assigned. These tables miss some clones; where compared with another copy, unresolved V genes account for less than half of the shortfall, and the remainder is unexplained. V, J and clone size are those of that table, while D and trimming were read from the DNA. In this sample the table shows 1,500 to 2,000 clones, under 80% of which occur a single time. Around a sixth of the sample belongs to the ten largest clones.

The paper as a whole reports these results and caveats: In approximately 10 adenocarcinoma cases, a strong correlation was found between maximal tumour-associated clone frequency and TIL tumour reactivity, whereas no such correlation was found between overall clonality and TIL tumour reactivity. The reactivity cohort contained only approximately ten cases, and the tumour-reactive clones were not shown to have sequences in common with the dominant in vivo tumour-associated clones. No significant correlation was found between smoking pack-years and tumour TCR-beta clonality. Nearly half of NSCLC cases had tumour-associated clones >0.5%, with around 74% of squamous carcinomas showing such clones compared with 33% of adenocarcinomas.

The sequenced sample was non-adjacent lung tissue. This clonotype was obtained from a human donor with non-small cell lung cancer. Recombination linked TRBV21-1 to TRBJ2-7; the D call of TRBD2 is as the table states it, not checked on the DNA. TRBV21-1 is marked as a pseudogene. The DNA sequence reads TGTGCCAGCAGCAGCAAGGGGTGGGCGACAGGTCAGGGACTAGCTCCGTCCTACGAGCAGTACTTC. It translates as CASSSKGWATGQGLAPSYEQYF.